The next 16 T cell receptor beta chains were all read from a single sample in a study of cytomegalovirus exposure and HLA in healthy donors. PCR involved 60 Vbeta and 13 Jbeta primers. Sequenced by immunoSEQ multiplex PCR; TCRdb stores in-frame clones only, minus some. Here the sample spans 100,000 to 150,000 clones, approximately 74% being singletons. The material sequenced was PBMCs. These receptors were taken from a man aged 35-49 years in good health and CMV-seropositive.

The V gene is TRBV2, the J gene TRBJ1-5, with 7 nucleotides matching TRBD1. The ends lost 4 bases at V and 3 bases at J; junction bases unmatched: 3. Germline V CDR1 and CDR2: SNHLY, FYNNEI. There are 14 residues in the CDR3. Written as DNA, the CDR3 is TGTGCCAGCAGTGGGGGACAGTACAATCAGCCCCAGCATTTT. Protein: CASSGGQYNQPQHF.

This clone was detected a few times. The rearrangement joins TRBV9 to TRBJ2-1; D is perhaps TRBD1 (6 bases). The CDR3 has 15 residues. Germline V gene data show CDR1 as SGDLS and CDR2 as YYNGEE. The ends were cut back, 0 bases at V and 1 base at J, with 8 bases in the middle. In nucleotides, the CDR3 is TGTGCCAGCAGCGTAGCAAGGGGGTCCTACAATGAGCAGTTCTTC. Encoded protein: CASSVARGSYNEQFF.

The V gene is TRBV5-6, the J gene TRBJ2-5; TRBD2 matches 12 bases. The CDR3 has 16 amino acids. Trimming cost V 5 bases and J 3 bases; bases outside gene matches: 8. The germline gives CDR1 SGHDT, CDR2 YYEEEE. CDR3 nucleotides: TGTGCCAGCAGGGCTAGGCTAGCGGGAGGGAAAGAGACCCAGTACTTC. Amino acids: CASRARLAGGKETQYF.

V and J are TRBV14 and TRBJ1-4; D call uncertain. V lost 1 base and J lost 0, with 12 bases in between. Germline loops: CDR1 SGHDN, CDR2 FVKESK. The CDR3 consists of 17 residues. CDR3 nucleotides: TGTGCCAGCAGCCAAGCGAGGTTCCGTGCAACTAATGAAAAACTGTTTTTT. This sequence encodes CASSQARFRATNEKLFF.

The chain is built from TRBV18 and TRBJ1-2; TRBD1 agrees at 7 bases. CDR3 length: 15 residues. J lost 2 bases, V lost 2 bases, and 5 bases had no gene match. CDR1 and CDR2 (germline): KGHSH, LQKENI. CDR3 sequence (DNA): TGTGCCAGCTCACCAGTGGACAGGACGAACTATGGCTACACCTTC. It codes for CASSPVDRTNYGYTF. The full variable domain, its missing parts supplied by reference TRBV18 and TRBJ1-2, is NAGVMQNPRHLVRRRGQEARLRCSPMKGHSHVYWYRQLPEEGLKFMVYLQKENIIDESGMPKERFSAEFPKEGPSILRIQQVVRGDSAAYFCASSPVDRTNYGYTFGSGTRLTVV.

About this clone: The junction departs from germline at one end; a sequencing error may be responsible. The rearrangement links TRBV28 to TRBJ1-1, with D maybe TRBD1 (6 bases). Germline loops: CDR1 MDHEN, CDR2 SYDVKM. This CDR3 contains 14 residues. This chain's CDR3 is CASSLTTGNPEAFF. The CDR3, as DNA: TGTGCCAGCAGTTTGACCACAGGGAACCCTGAAGCTTTCTTT.

The J gene is TRBJ2-2, the V gene TRBV4-1; TRBD1 might be the D (6 bases). Looked up from germline, CDR1 is MGHRA and CDR2 is YSYEKL. The CDR3 extends over 16 amino acids. Trimming cost V 3 bases and J 0 bases, with 11 bases left between them. The CDR3 loop reads CASSQLGTSNTGELFF. The DNA for the CDR3 is TGCGCCAGCAGCCAGTTGGGGACATCGAACACCGGGGAGCTGTTTTTT.

This clone appeared a single time. The chain's CDR3 is CASSDRLASPGELFF. CDR3 nucleotide sequence: TGTGCCAGCAGCGACCGACTAGCCTCACCCGGGGAGCTGTTTTTT. J is TRBJ2-2 and V is TRBV6-4; 7 nucleotides align to TRBD2. Losses at the gene ends were 6 bases for V and 6 bases for J; bases not matched to a gene: 10. There are 15 residues in the CDR3. Germline V gene sequence: CDR1 MRHNA, CDR2 SNTAGT.

The count of this clone is one. The chain links TRBV5-1 to TRBJ1-4, with 8 nucleotides matching TRBD1. CDR3 length equals 14 residues. V dropped 3 bases and J dropped 4; count of bases not matched to a gene: 2. CDR1 is SGHRS and CDR2 is YFSETQ in the germline V gene. This CDR3 is CASSSGQDNEKLFF. As DNA, the CDR3 is TGCGCCAGCAGCTCGGGACAGGATAATGAAAAACTGTTTTTT.

The CDR3 coding sequence is TGTGCCAGTAGTATCGTTCGGACAGGGCTTAGCAGCATTCAGTACTTC. Amino acids: CASSIVRTGLSSIQYF. The rearrangement links TRBV19 to TRBJ2-4; TRBD1 agrees at 8 bases. This CDR3 contains 16 residues. Losses at the gene ends were 3 bases for V and 9 bases for J; bases not matched to a gene: 13. The V gene's germline CDR1 is LNHDA and CDR2 SQIVND (reference sequence).

This clone turned up a few times. The chain links TRBV11-2 to TRBJ2-5; 7 nucleotides match TRBD1. V gave up 3 bases and J gave up 1 base; unmatched junction bases: 2. Per germline, CDR1 SGHAT and CDR2 FQNNGV. This CDR3 has 14 amino acids. The CDR3 DNA follows: TGTGCCAGCAGCTTTTGGACAGGCCAAGAGACCCAGTACTTC. Its translation is CASSFWTGQETQYF.

This chain joins TRBV30 and TRBJ1-3; D is perhaps TRBD1 (5 bases). Deletions cut 2 bases from V and 4 bases from J, with 12 bases between. CDR3 size: 14 residues. Looked up from germline, CDR1 is GTSNPN and CDR2 is SVGIG (reference sequence). The DNA of the CDR3 is TGTGCCTGGAGTAAAGGGGCTACGGGAAACACCATATATTTT. The encoded protein is CAWSKGATGNTIYF.

The chain links TRBV30 to TRBJ1-2; TRBD1 aligns across 7 bases. V was clipped by 3 bases and J by 5 bases; unmatched bases: 6. Germline CDR1 is GTSNPN and CDR2 is SVGIG (reference sequence). The CDR3 is 13 residues long. CDR3 nucleotide sequence: TGTGCCTGGAGCGGAGGGGGCGAATATGGCTACACCTTC. Residues: CAWSGGGEYGYTF.

This chain uses TRBV11-2 with TRBJ2-5; D perhaps matches TRBD2 (5 bases). The CDR3 is made up of 11 amino acids. The V end was cut by 5 bases, the J end by 4 bases, with 5 bases between. Per the germline V gene, CDR1 is SGHAT and CDR2 is FQNNGV. The CDR3 protein is CASSAGETQYF. CDR3 nucleotide sequence: TGTGCCAGCAGCGCGGGAGAGACCCAGTACTTC.

This chain joins TRBV7-9 and TRBJ2-1, with 7 bases identical to TRBD2. Germline V gene sequence: CDR1 SEHNR, CDR2 FQNEAQ (reference sequence). J lost 4 bases, V lost 2 bases, and 5 bases had no gene match. CDR3 length: 15 amino acids. The CDR3 nucleotides are TGTGCCAGCAGCTTATTGCGGGGGAATTACAATGAGCAGTTCTTC. It specifies CASSLLRGNYNEQFF.

This chain joins TRBV7-7 and TRBJ2-2; tentatively, D is TRBD1 (6 bases). CDR3 length: 14 residues. Trimming removed 11 bases at V and 0 bases at J, with 13 bases between. Germline V CDR1 and CDR2: SSHAT, FNYEAQ (reference sequence). The CDR3 bases are TGTGCCCTATCCGGGACAACGAACACCGGGGAGCTGTTTTTT. As protein: CALSGTTNTGELFF.